A single T cell receptor (beta chain) is shown here with its context. The source of the sample is a study of blood T cell repertoires in COVID-19. Method: immunoSEQ multiplex PCR; TCRdb's copy keeps in-frame clones and lacks some. The profile covers 65,000 to 90,000 clones, with 83% appearing a single time and roughly 30% taken by the ten largest. CDR3 size: 15 residues. Trimming took 0 bases from V and 1 from J; bases not matched to a gene: 4. Germline V CDR1 and CDR2: SGDLS, YYNGEE. The sequence came from a woman older than 75 with acute or convalescent COVID-19. The chain links TRBV9 to TRBJ2-7; 7 bases agree with TRBD1. The source material was peripheral blood. The CDR3 protein is CASSVGDSASYEQYF. The DNA of the CDR3 is TGTGCCAGCAGCGTAGGGGACAGTGCATCCTACGAGCAGTACTTC.